This T cell receptor beta chain came from a study of shared clonotypes between healthy human individuals. This clone was detected once. CD45RO-negative CD8 cells positively selected for CCR7 made up the naive population, which excluded terminally differentiated effector memory CD45RA+ cells. Assay: immunoSEQ multiplex PCR; the TCRdb copy retains only in-frame clones and omits some. The sample has more than 2 million clones; 85% to 95% are singletons. This sequence was found in a man between 18 and 29 years old in good health. Some clones in this sample may be carry-over from other donors' samples. The specimen was naive CD8+ T cells from PBMCs.

In DNA, the CDR3 is TGTGCCAGCAGCGTAGCTATGTCAGGACTAAACACCGGGGAGCTGTTTTTT. This sequence encodes CASSVAMSGLNTGELFF. The rearrangement links TRBV9 to TRBJ2-2, with D possibly TRBD2 on 6 matching bases. CDR3 length: 17 amino acids. Trimming took off 0 bases at V and 2 bases at J, with 14 bases between the two ends. Germline-derived CDR1 and CDR2 are SGDLS and YYNGEE.